Listed below are T cell receptor beta chains from one sample, sequenced in a study of blood T cell repertoires in COVID-19. Generated by immunoSEQ multiplex PCR, the TCRdb table keeps only in-frame clones and is missing some. The sample carries 150,000 to 180,000 clones, roughly 80% recorded once. The sequenced sample consisted of peripheral blood. The source of these receptors is a woman in her sixties or seventies with acute or convalescent COVID-19. Each CDR3 is given with its conserved first and last residue.

v_gene: TRBV7-8; j_gene: TRBJ2-7; len: 14; CDR3aa: CASSLDPGSYEQYF
v_gene: TRBV10-3; j_gene: TRBJ2-3; len: 14; CDR3aa: CAISESPPPDTQYF
v_gene: TRBV18; j_gene: TRBJ2-2; len: 15; CDR3aa: CASSLQGSNTGELFF
v_gene: TRBV24-1; j_gene: TRBJ2-5; len: 14; CDR3aa: CATSESGGQETQYF
v_gene: TRBV25-1; j_gene: TRBJ1-2; len: 13; CDR3aa: CATRGLANYGYTF
v_gene: TRBV25-1; j_gene: TRBJ2-1; len: 15; CDR3aa: CASSGGQGPYNEQFF
v_gene: TRBV6-5; j_gene: TRBJ1-1; len: 15; CDR3aa: CASSDFGGRNTEAFF
v_gene: TRBV27; j_gene: TRBJ2-7; len: 14; CDR3aa: CASSRQRLLYEQYF
v_gene: TRBV6-6; j_gene: TRBJ2-3; len: 16; CDR3aa: CASILDSQQFTDTQYF
v_gene: TRBV5-1; j_gene: TRBJ2-3; len: 14; CDR3aa: CASSLPVGRDTQYF
v_gene: TRBV18; j_gene: TRBJ1-2; len: 14; CDR3aa: CASSPPAGDYGYTF
v_gene: TRBV28; j_gene: TRBJ1-5; len: 15; CDR3aa: CASSLQGQGVQPQHF
v_gene: TRBV5-1; j_gene: TRBJ2-3; len: 15; CDR3aa: CASSSLAGSTDTQYF
v_gene: TRBV30; j_gene: TRBJ2-3; len: 15; CDR3aa: CAWVRRGLATDTQYF
v_gene: TRBV5-6; j_gene: TRBJ1-2; len: 15; CDR3aa: CASSPWTDPNYGYTF
v_gene: TRBV21-1; j_gene: TRBJ1-5; len: 17; CDR3aa: CASSKVLTGGRHQPQHF
v_gene: TRBV25-1; j_gene: TRBJ1-5; len: 13; CDR3aa: CASNGDLNQPQHF
v_gene: TRBV9; j_gene: TRBJ1-3; len: 15; CDR3aa: CASSRTIGEGNTIYF
v_gene: TRBV18; j_gene: TRBJ2-1; len: 14; CDR3aa: CASSPSRLYNEQFF
v_gene: TRBV10-2; j_gene: TRBJ2-3; len: 16; CDR3aa: CASSLSGQGRSDTQYF
v_gene: TRBV18; j_gene: TRBJ1-6; len: 15; CDR3aa: CASSPPAFYNSPLHF
v_gene: TRBV4-1; j_gene: TRBJ1-5; len: 15; CDR3aa: CASSPQGYSNQPQHF
v_gene: TRBV12-5; j_gene: TRBJ2-3; len: 17; CDR3aa: CASGLVFGTGEADTQYF
v_gene: TRBV5-1; j_gene: TRBJ1-5; len: 14; CDR3aa: CASSLGQSGQPQHF
v_gene: TRBV5-6; j_gene: TRBJ1-2; len: 14; CDR3aa: CASSADRGTYGYTF
v_gene: TRBV18; j_gene: TRBJ1-2; len: 15; CDR3aa: CASSPPGQGGYGYTF
v_gene: TRBV6-5; j_gene: TRBJ1-5; len: 15; CDR3aa: CASSRGQAGNQPQHF
v_gene: TRBV30; j_gene: TRBJ1-1; len: 14; CDR3aa: CACQQGTLNTEAFF